Each of the 17 T cell receptor beta chains below was sequenced from the same sample in a study of T cells after yellow fever vaccination. One entry per CDR3 protein, called by TCRdb with MiXCR from the 5' RACE reads. The data contain roughly 330,000 distinct CDR3 sequences, 4% of them seen just once; the ten biggest clones take up roughly 24%. Sequencing used PBMCs, obtained 5 days after the yellow fever booster vaccination. The receptor set was obtained from a man younger than 30 who received the YFV17D yellow fever vaccine.

The V call is TRBV4-1, the J call TRBJ1-2; tentatively, D is TRBD1 (5 bases). The CDR3 has 17 residues. The germline V gene has CDR1 MGHRA and CDR2 YSYEKL. Trimming stripped 1 base from V and 0 bases from J, with 15 bases between. CDR3: CASSQVPWGGANYGYTF. CDR3 sequence (DNA): TGCGCCAGCAGCCAAGTTCCGTGGGGGGGAGCTAACTATGGCTACACCTTC.

This clonotype was counted only a few times. V and J are TRBV10-3 and TRBJ2-7; 9 nucleotides align to TRBD1. Germline V CDR1 and CDR2: ENHRY, SYGVKD. The CDR3 consists of 14 residues. After removal of 6 bases from V and 5 bases from J, the junction contained 8 bases not matched to a gene. The CDR3 is CAIRGTGYVHEQYF. CDR3 sequence (DNA): TGTGCCATCAGGGGGACAGGGTACGTCCACGAGCAGTACTTC.

The rearrangement uses TRBV7-2 and TRBJ2-3; 7 nucleotides match TRBD2. The CDR3 extends over 17 amino acids. Germline-derived CDR1 and CDR2 are SGHTA and FQGNSA. V was clipped by 6 bases and J by 0 bases; unmatched bases: 12. For the CDR3, the DNA is TGTGCCAGCAGACGCAGACTAGCCCACCCAAGCACAGATACGCAGTATTTT. This gives the protein CASRRRLAHPSTDTQYF.

The chain combines TRBV4-3 with TRBJ2-3; a weak D match, TRBD2 (7 bases). The germline V gene encodes CDR1 LGHNA and CDR2 YSLEER. V was trimmed by 0 bases and J by 4 bases, leaving 17 bases between them. CDR3 length equals 17 residues. The CDR3 DNA reads TGCGCCAGCAGCCAAGATATTGTCGGGGGGCGGTCAGATACGCAGTATTTT. Encoded protein: CASSQDIVGGRSDTQYF.

Of note for this clonotype: Because it lacks the conserved phenylalanine or tryptophan at the end, this CDR3 is likely a read error. This chain links TRBV3-1 with TRBJ2-5, with no clear D. The CDR3 sequence is 13 residues long. Between the trimmed V and J ends, which lost 8 bases and 0 bases, there was a span of 10 bases. Germline V gene lookup returns CDR1 LGHDT and CDR2 YNNKEL (reference sequence). The CDR3 here is CASWNGYQETQYI. The CDR3 DNA follows: TGTGCCAGCTGGAACGGGTACCAAGAGACCCAGTACATC.

At least ten counts were recorded for this clonotype. V gene TRBV20-1 combines with J gene TRBJ1-4, with D perhaps TRBD1 (5 bases). V was pared by 3 bases and J by 8 bases, with 13 bases between. The CDR3 is 13 amino acids. Germline V gene lookup returns CDR1 DFQATT and CDR2 SNEGSKA (reference sequence). The CDR3 bases are TGCAGTGCTAGCGAGGGGCCTGTAGAAAAACTGTTTTTT. This sequence encodes CSASEGPVEKLFF.

The genes are TRBV19 and TRBJ2-3; D is unclear. The CDR3 is made up of 14 amino acids. V lost 1 base and J 5 bases, leaving 10 bases between the germline ends. Germline loops: CDR1 LNHDA, CDR2 SQIVND (reference sequence). The CDR3 DNA is TGTGCCAGTAGTATAGGGTACAGTGGAGATACGCAGTATTTT. This translates into CASSIGYSGDTQYF. The variable domain in full, with the rest retrieved from reference TRBV19 and TRBJ2-3, is DGGITQSPKYLFRKEGQNVTLSCEQNLNHDAMYWYRQDPGQGLRLIYYSQIVNDFQKGDIAEGYSVSREKKESFPLTVTSAQKNPTAFYLCASSIGYSGDTQYFGPGTRLTVL.

V gene TRBV9 combines with J gene TRBJ1-2, with 7 bases identical to TRBD1. The CDR3 is 14 residues long. CDR1 SGDLS and CDR2 YYNGEE come from the germline V gene. V gave up 0 bases and J gave up 8 bases; unmatched junction bases: 7. CDR3 in DNA: TGTGCCAGCAGCGTAGATGCCAGGGGGGCAGGCTACACCTTC. The encoded protein is CASSVDARGAGYTF.

This clonotype has a count of ten or more. The chain couples TRBV5-5 to TRBJ2-2, with D possibly being TRBD2 (5 bases). This CDR3 has 12 residues. V lost 3 bases and J 5 bases, leaving 5 bases between the germline ends. Germline assignment: CDR1 SGHKS and CDR2 YYEKEE (reference sequence). The CDR3 DNA sequence: TGTGCCAGCAGCTGGAGGACCGGGGAGCTGTTTTTT. It encodes CASSWRTGELFF.

This clonotype was seen only a few times. J is TRBJ2-7 and V is TRBV20-1; 16 nucleotides match TRBD2. Per germline, CDR1 DFQATT and CDR2 SNEGSKA (reference sequence). V shed 6 bases, J shed 5 bases, and the junction held 10 bases outside the gene matches. CDR3 size: 16 residues. The DNA of the CDR3 is TGCAGTGCCTGGTCCGGGACTAGCGGGGGGGGCGACGAGCAGTACTTC. Protein product: CSAWSGTSGGGDEQYF.

A few counts support this clonotype. The chain employs TRBV9 and TRBJ2-6; possible D gene TRBD1, 6 bases. V was pared by 6 bases and J by 1 base, with 23 bases between. This CDR3 is built from 19 residues. CDR1 is SGDLS, CDR2 YYNGEE, per germline. Here the CDR3 DNA reads TGTGCCAGCAATCGACATCCGCAGGGGATCGAATCTGGGGCCAACGTCCTGACTTTC. This translates into CASNRHPQGIESGANVLTF.

This clonotype was counted only a few times. The chain uses TRBV10-3 and TRBJ2-2; D could derive from TRBD1 or TRBD2 (5 bases each). This CDR3 spans 15 amino acids. CDR1 and CDR2 (germline): ENHRY, SYGVKD. V shed 6 bases and J shed 3 bases, with 14 bases lying between them. The CDR3 loop reads CAIRGTLVDTGELFF. The CDR3 DNA reads TGTGCCATCAGGGGGACCCTCGTGGACACCGGGGAGCTGTTTTTT.

The chain employs TRBV7-3 and TRBJ2-5, with D perhaps assigned TRBD1 or TRBD2 (5 bases each). Germline lookup yields CDR1 SGHTA and CDR2 FQGTGA. Trimming left V 5 bases short and J 2 bases short, with 9 bases between. This CDR3 contains 13 residues. In DNA form, the CDR3 reads TGTGCCAGCAGCCGGGACCAACAAGAGACCCAGTACTTC. Its protein is CASSRDQQETQYF.

This clonotype was seen a handful of times. The chain is built from TRBV5-1 and TRBJ2-2; D is perhaps TRBD1 or TRBD2 (6 bases each). Trimming took off 5 bases at V and 0 bases at J, with 11 bases between the two ends. CDR1 and CDR2 (germline): SGHRS, YFSETQ. The CDR3 is 15 residues long. The CDR3: CASSTGATNTGELFF. In DNA form, the CDR3 reads TGCGCCAGCAGTACGGGGGCCACGAACACCGGGGAGCTGTTTTTT.

Ten or more counts support this clonotype. CDR3 protein: CASSLLGGNADTQYF. CDR3 nucleotide sequence: TGTGCCAGCAGCTTATTAGGGGGGAACGCAGATACGCAGTATTTT. This sequence joins TRBV7-9 and TRBJ2-3, with D perhaps being TRBD1 or TRBD2 (6 bases each). Germline lookup yields CDR1 SEHNR and CDR2 FQNEAQ (reference sequence). The CDR3 has 15 amino acids. V lost 2 bases and J 4 bases, leaving 13 bases between the germline ends.

The CDR3 spells CASSPVTGLSGANVLTF. CDR3 sequence (DNA): TGCGCCAGCAGCCCCGTGACTGGACTCTCTGGGGCCAACGTCCTGACTTTC. The rearrangement joins TRBV5-1 to TRBJ2-6, with D possibly TRBD2 on 5 matching bases. Trimming removed 4 bases from V and 0 bases from J, with 14 bases in between. This CDR3 has 17 residues. The germline CDR1 and CDR2 sequences are SGHRS and YFSETQ. The full variable domain, rest sourced from reference TRBV5-1 and TRBJ2-6, is KAGVTQTPRYLIKTRGQQVTLSCSPISGHRSVSWYQQTPGQGLQFLFEYFSETQRNKGNFPGRFSGRQFSNSRSEMNVSTLELGDSALYLCASSPVTGLSGANVLTFGAGSRLTVL.

This clonotype was recorded a few times. The rearrangement joins TRBV7-6 to TRBJ1-2; D not certain. Germline loops: CDR1 SGHVS, CDR2 FNYEAQ. This CDR3 comprises 14 residues. The germline V and J ends were trimmed by 0 bases and 8 bases, with 13 bases remaining between them. Written as DNA, the CDR3 is TGTGCCAGCAGCTTAGCCCCCTCGGGTGGGGGCTACACCTTC. Translating gives CASSLAPSGGGYTF.